This T cell receptor (beta chain) was sequenced during a study of blood T cell repertoires in COVID-19. Study at large: COVID-19 samples, acute and convalescent, were from the United States, Italy and Spain. Sources were T cells, B-cell-depleted T cells, or PBMCs; the material itself was cDNA or gDNA.

The CDR3 runs to 15 residues. Looked up from germline, CDR1 is SGDLS and CDR2 is YYNGEE. V lost 3 bases, J lost 3 bases, and 16 bases lay in between. In the original processing: Reference gene primer amplification gave nucleated cell count estimates. Some clones are missing from TCRdb's copy, which holds only in-frame ones; the method was immunoSEQ multiplex PCR. V, J and clone size derive from that table, while D and trimming were established from the DNA sequence. Of approximately 100,000 clones in the sample, roughly 85% are singletons; the top ten hold 38%. The sequence was collected from a man older than 75 with acute or convalescent COVID-19. Sequenced sample: peripheral blood. V is TRBV9 and J is TRBJ2-7, with a possible D match to TRBD2 (6 bases). The CDR3 region has the DNA TGTGCCAGCAGCGAAAGCGCGGGGCGGCGCTACGAGCAGTACTTC. Protein sequence: CASSESAGRRYEQYF.